The table lists the clone carrying this T cell receptor (beta chain) with a few counts. Antigen specificity is unknown. This entry belongs to a study of cytomegalovirus exposure and HLA in healthy donors. The primer mix had 60 Vbeta and 13 Jbeta primers. Only in-frame clones appear in the TCRdb table, and some are missing; sequencing was by immunoSEQ multiplex PCR. The data show about 35,000 clones, roughly 78% seen once. The CDR3 runs 13 residues. The germline V and J ends were trimmed by 7 bases and 2 bases, with 11 bases remaining between them. The germline CDR1 and CDR2 sequences are MNHNS and SASEGT. Study results and limitations: An Asian-associated ancestry cluster reportedly showed fewer N-insertions than the approximately 650-donor mean in a later analysis.

The V call is TRBV6-1, the J call TRBJ1-1; D gene unclear. This receptor was identified in a male donor in good health and CMV-seronegative. The sequencing input was PBMCs. CDR3 sequence reads: CASTPLTNTEAFF. In DNA, the CDR3 is TGTGCCAGCACCCCACTAACTAACACTGAAGCTTTCTTT.